Reported below is one T cell receptor beta chain. The data derive from a study of blood T cell repertoires in COVID-19. Study summary: PBMCs, B-cell-depleted T cells, or T cells were the source of the cDNA or gDNA that made up the material.

After removal of 2 bases from V and 3 bases from J, the junction contained 0 bases not matched to a gene. CDR1 is MNHEY, CDR2 SVGAGI, per germline. There are 13 residues in the CDR3. The authors' processing: Reference gene primer amplification gave estimated nucleated cell counts. Some clones are missing from TCRdb's copy, which holds only in-frame ones; the method was immunoSEQ multiplex PCR. V and J calls and clone size come straight from that table; D and trimming were deduced from the DNA. The repertoire has about 88,000 clones, 80% to 95% of them found once; the top ten carry under 8.5%. Sequencing was done on a sample of peripheral blood. The clonotype comes from a man younger than 35 with COVID-19, enrolled during active disease. The chain combines TRBV6-5 with TRBJ1-2, with 7 bases that match TRBD1. CDR3 sequence (DNA): TGTGCCAGCAGTTACGACAGGGACTATGGCTACACCTTC. Its translation: CASSYDRDYGYTF.